Described below is a single T cell receptor beta chain sequence and its context. No antigen is known for it. Individual cDNA molecules received unique molecular identifiers in the library. Methods used by the authors: With a range of about 20,000 to 690,600, the median per sample was 95,638 TCRs. One entry per CDR3 protein results from TCRdb running MiXCR on the RACE reads. The V and J calls and clone size come from TCRdb's table, not from the authors' own analysis. Of 45,000 or so distinct CDR3 sequences in the sample, nearly 4.5% were seen once. Time point reported: healthy volunteer bleed at 2 weeks. Total RNA was extracted from unfractionated whole blood. The sample comes from a study of human T cells and chemical hapten exposure. Study overall: Variation in per-sample TCR yields came mainly from small pooled library volume differences. The study's findings and limits: Once DPC sensitization occurred, TCRs above 1 in 1000 frequency showed no change.

Germline CDR1 is SGDLS and CDR2 is YYNGEE. V was pared by 8 bases and J by 4 bases, with 12 bases of the junction left unmatched. This CDR3 comprises 15 residues. This chain links TRBV9 with TRBJ2-1; TRBD2 matches at 7 bases. Input material: whole blood. The origin of this receptor is a human donor in good health. Some clones in this sample may be carry-over from other donors' samples. CDR3 amino acids: CASAPRSGVYNEQFF. The CDR3 nucleotides read TGTGCCAGTGCGCCTAGGAGCGGGGTTTACAATGAGCAGTTCTTC.